The sequence of this TCR beta chain was determined in a study of cytomegalovirus exposure and HLA in healthy donors. There are 15 residues in the CDR3. From germline, CDR1 is SQVTM and CDR2 ANQGSEA. Trimming stripped 7 bases from V and 2 bases from J, with 20 bases between. With 60 Vbeta and 13 Jbeta primers, the PCR was carried out. Only in-frame clones appear in the TCRdb table, and some are missing; sequencing was by immunoSEQ multiplex PCR. The sample records approximately 280,000 clones, 70% to 90% being singletons. The chain links TRBV29-1 to TRBJ1-2; TRBD1 might be the D (6 bases). The clonotype comes from a man aged 40-49 years in good health and CMV-seropositive. The sample consisted of PBMCs. The CDR3 DNA follows: TGCAGCGACGCAGGGGCGAACGTGTCCAACTATGGCTACACCTTC. This translates into CSDAGANVSNYGYTF.